This T cell receptor (beta chain) was captured in a study of blood T cells in healthy people across ages. The study's findings and limits: Diversity figures derived from one million T cells were judged to underestimate the true value. Donor CMV infection status was unknown, possibly confounding age-related changes in expanded clonotypes.

The second PCR ran about 6 to 12 cycles with a sample-barcoded 5' primer and J-beta primers. The authors tagged each cDNA molecule using a template-switch adaptor with 12 random nucleotides. From the 5' RACE reads, TCRdb called clonotypes with MiXCR, one entry per CDR3 protein. The sample shows fewer than 800,000 distinct CDR3 sequences, 25% of them seen only once. Turning to this clonotype: Its specificity is not known.

This CDR3 is 14 amino acids long. Germline V gene data show CDR1 as LGHDT and CDR2 as YNNKEL (reference sequence). Deletions cut 3 bases from V and 6 bases from J, with 14 bases between. The data were also submitted as part of a second study, on T cells of mothers and their children. This second report adds: Researchers report slightly higher, though non-significant, overlap in related mother-child pairs than in unrelated pairs.

The specimen sequenced was blood. This clonotype was sampled from a boy under 18 in good health. This chain uses TRBV3-1 with TRBJ2-5; TRBD1 might be the D (7 bases). The CDR3 is CASSQDQGGKTQYF. The CDR3 coding sequence is TGTGCCAGCAGCCAGGACCAGGGGGGCAAGACCCAGTACTTC.